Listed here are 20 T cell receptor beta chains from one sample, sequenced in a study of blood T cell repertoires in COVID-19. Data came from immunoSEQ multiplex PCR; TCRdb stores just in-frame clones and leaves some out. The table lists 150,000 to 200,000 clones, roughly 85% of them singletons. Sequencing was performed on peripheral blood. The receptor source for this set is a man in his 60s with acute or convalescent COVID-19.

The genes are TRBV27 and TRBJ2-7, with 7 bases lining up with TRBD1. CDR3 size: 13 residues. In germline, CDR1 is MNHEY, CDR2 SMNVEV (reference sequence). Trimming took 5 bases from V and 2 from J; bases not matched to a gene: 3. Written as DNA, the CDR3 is TGTGCCAGCAGTCACGGACAGGCCTACGAGCAGTACTTC. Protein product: CASSHGQAYEQYF.

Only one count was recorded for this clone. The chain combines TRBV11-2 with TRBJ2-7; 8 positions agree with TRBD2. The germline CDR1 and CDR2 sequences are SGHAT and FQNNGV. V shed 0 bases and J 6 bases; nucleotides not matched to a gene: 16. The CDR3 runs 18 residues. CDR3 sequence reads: CASSLDLAWAGGTGEQYF. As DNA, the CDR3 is TGTGCCAGCAGCTTAGATCTCGCGTGGGCGGGAGGAACTGGCGAGCAGTACTTC. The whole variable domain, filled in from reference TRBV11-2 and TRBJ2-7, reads EAGVAQSPRYKIIEKRQSVAFWCNPISGHATLYWYQQILGQGPKLLIQFQNNGVVDDSQLPKDRFSAERLKGVDSTLKIQPAKLEDSAVYLCASSLDLAWAGGTGEQYFGPGTRLTVT.

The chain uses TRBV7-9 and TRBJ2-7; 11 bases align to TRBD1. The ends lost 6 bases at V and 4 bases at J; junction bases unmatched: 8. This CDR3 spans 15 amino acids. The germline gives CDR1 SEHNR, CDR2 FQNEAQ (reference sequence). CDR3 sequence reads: CASSQGQGATYEQYF. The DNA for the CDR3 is TGTGCCAGCAGTCAAGGACAGGGGGCTACGTACGAGCAGTACTTC.

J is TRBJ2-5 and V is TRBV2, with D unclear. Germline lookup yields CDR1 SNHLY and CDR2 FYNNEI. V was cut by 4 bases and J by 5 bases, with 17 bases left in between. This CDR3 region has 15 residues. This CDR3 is CASSVTAVGGETQYF. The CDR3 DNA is TGTGCCAGCAGTGTTACGGCGGTCGGTGGGGAGACCCAGTACTTC.

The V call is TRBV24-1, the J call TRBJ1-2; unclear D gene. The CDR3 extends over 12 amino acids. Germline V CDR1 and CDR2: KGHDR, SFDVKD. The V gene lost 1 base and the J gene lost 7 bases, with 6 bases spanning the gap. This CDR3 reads CATSDFRFGYTF. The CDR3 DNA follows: TGTGCCACCAGTGATTTTCGGTTTGGCTACACCTTC.

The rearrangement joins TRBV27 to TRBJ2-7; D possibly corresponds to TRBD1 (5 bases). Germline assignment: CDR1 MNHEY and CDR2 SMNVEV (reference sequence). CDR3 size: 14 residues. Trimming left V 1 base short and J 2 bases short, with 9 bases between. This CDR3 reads CASSLYGATYEQYF. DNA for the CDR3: TGTGCCAGCAGTTTATATGGGGCCACCTACGAGCAGTACTTC.

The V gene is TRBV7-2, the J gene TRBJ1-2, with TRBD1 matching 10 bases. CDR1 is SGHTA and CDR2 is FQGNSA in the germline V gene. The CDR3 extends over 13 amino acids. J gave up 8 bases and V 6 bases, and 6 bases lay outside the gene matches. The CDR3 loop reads CASRRQGASGYTF. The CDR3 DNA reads TGTGCCAGCAGGAGACAGGGGGCGTCCGGCTACACCTTC.

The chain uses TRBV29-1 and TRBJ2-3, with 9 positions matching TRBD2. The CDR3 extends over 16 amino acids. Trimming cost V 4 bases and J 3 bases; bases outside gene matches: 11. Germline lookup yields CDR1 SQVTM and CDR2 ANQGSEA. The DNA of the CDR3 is TGCAGCGTTGGATTCACGCGCGGGAGGGAGACAGATACGCAGTATTTT. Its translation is CSVGFTRGRETDTQYF.

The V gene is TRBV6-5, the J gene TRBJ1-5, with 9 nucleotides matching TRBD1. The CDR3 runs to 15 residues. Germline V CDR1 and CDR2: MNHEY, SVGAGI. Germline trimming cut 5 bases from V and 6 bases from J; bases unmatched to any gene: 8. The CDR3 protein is CASSTGDRVSQPQHF. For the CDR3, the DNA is TGTGCCAGCAGTACTGGGGACAGGGTAAGTCAGCCCCAGCATTTT.

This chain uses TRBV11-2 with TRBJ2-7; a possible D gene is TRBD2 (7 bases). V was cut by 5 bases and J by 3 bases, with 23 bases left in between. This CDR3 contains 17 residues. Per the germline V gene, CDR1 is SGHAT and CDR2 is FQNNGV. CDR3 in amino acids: CASSQGGGRGRVYEQYF. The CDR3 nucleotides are TGTGCCAGCAGCCAAGGAGGTGGTAGGGGGAGGGTCTACGAGCAGTACTTC.

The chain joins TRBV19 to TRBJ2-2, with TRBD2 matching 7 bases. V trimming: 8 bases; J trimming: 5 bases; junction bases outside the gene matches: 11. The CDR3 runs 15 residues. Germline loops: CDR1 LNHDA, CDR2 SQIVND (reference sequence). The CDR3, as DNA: TGTGCCAGTCAGACCCTGGGAGGGAGGACCGGGGAGCTGTTTTTT. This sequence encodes CASQTLGGRTGELFF.

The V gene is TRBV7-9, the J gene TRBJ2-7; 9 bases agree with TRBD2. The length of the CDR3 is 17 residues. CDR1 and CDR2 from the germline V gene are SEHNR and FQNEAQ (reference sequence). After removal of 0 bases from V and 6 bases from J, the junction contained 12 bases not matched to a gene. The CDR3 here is CASSLASGGRARGEQYF. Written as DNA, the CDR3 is TGTGCCAGCAGCTTAGCCAGCGGCGGGAGGGCTAGAGGCGAGCAGTACTTC. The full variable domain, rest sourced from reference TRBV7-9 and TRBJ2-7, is DTGVSQNPRHKITKRGQNVTFRCDPISEHNRLYWYRQTLGQGPEFLTYFQNEAQLEKSRLLSDRFSAERPKGSFSTLEIQRTEQGDSAMYLCASSLASGGRARGEQYFGPGTRLTVT.

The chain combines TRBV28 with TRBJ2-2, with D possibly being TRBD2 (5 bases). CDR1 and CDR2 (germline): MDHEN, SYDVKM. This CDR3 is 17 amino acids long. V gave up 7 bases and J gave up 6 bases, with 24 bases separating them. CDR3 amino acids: CASNFGPGEITPGELFF. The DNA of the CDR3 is TGTGCCAGCAACTTTGGGCCCGGGGAGATCACTCCCGGGGAGCTGTTTTTT.

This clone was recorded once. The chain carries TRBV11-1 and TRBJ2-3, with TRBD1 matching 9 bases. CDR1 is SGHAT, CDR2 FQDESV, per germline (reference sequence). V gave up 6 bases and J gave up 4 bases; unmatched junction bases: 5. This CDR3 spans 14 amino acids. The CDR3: CASRQGAHADTQYF. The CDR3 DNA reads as TGTGCCAGCAGACAGGGGGCTCACGCAGATACGCAGTATTTT. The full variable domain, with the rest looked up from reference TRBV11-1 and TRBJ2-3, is EAEVAQSPRYKITEKSQAVAFWCDPISGHATLYWYRQILGQGPELLVQFQDESVVDDSQLPKDRFSAERLKGVDSTLKIQPAELGDSAMYLCASRQGAHADTQYFGPGTRLTVL.

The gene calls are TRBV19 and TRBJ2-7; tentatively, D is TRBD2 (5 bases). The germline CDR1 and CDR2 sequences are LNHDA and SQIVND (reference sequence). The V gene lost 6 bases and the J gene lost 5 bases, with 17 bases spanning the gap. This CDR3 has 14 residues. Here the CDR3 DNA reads TGTGCCAGTAGGATGGGCGGGTCGGACCACGAGCAGTACTTC. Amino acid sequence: CASRMGGSDHEQYF.

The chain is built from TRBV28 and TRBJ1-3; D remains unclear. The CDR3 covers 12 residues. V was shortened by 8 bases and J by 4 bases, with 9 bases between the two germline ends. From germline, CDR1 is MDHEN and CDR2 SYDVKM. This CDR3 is CASERGGNTIYF. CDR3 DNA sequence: TGTGCCAGCGAGAGAGGGGGAAACACCATATATTTT.

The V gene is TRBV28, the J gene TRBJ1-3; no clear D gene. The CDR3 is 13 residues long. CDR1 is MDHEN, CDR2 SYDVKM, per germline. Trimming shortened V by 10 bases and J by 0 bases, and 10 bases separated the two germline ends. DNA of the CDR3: TGTGCCACCCACAGCAGCTCTGGAAACACCATATATTTT. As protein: CATHSSSGNTIYF.

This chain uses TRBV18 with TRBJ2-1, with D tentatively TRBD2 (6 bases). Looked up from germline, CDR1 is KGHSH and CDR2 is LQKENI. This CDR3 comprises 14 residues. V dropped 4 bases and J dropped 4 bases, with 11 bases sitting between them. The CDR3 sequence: CASSLDYQYNEQFF. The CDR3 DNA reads TGTGCCAGCTCACTGGACTACCAATACAATGAGCAGTTCTTC. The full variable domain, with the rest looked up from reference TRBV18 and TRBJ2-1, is NAGVMQNPRHLVRRRGQEARLRCSPMKGHSHVYWYRQLPEEGLKFMVYLQKENIIDESGMPKERFSAEFPKEGPSILRIQQVVRGDSAAYFCASSLDYQYNEQFFGPGTRLTVL.

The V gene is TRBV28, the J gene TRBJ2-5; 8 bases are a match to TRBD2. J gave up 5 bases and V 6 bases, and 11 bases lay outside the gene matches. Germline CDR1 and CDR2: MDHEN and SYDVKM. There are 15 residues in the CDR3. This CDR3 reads CASSPLAGRVETQYF. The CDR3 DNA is TGTGCCAGCAGCCCCTTGGCCGGGAGGGTGGAGACCCAGTACTTC. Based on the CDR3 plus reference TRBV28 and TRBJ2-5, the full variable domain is DVKVTQSSRYLVKRTGEKVFLECVQDMDHENMFWYRQDPGLGLRLIYFSYDVKMKEKGDIPEGYSVSREKKERFSLILESASTNQTSMYLCASSPLAGRVETQYFGPGTRLLVL.

DNA for the CDR3: TGTGCCAGCCTGACAGACGCTGAAGCTTTCTTT. Translating it yields CASLTDAEAFF. The J gene is TRBJ1-1, the V gene TRBV7-9; TRBD1 is a possible D gene (5 bases). CDR3 length equals 11 residues. The germline V and J ends were trimmed by 8 bases and 6 bases, with 10 bases remaining between them. Germline CDR1 reads SEHNR; CDR2 reads FQNEAQ (reference sequence).